These 20 T cell receptor beta chains were all obtained from the same sample, sequenced in a study of post-analysis software for immune sequencing data. Study-level points and caveats: The five TRBV segments detected at higher frequency in patients than in controls included TRBV5-6, TRBV5-1 and TRBV20-1.

The antigens of these receptors remain unknown. TCR beta cDNA libraries had unique molecular identifiers. TCRdb recomputed calls from the PCR reads with MiXCR, one row per CDR3 protein. The sample has about 200,000 distinct CDR3 sequences, about 30% seen once. The sample consisted of blood. The origin of the receptors is a girl aged 2-17 years with multiple sclerosis.

In its sample, this clonotype was seen many times. The genes are TRBV5-1 and TRBJ2-3, with 10 bases fitting TRBD2. Germline CDR1 and CDR2: SGHRS and YFSETQ. V shed 4 bases and J 6 bases; nucleotides not matched to a gene: 17. CDR3 length equals 18 residues. This CDR3 reads CASSADSGAGGRMDTQYF. In DNA form, the CDR3 reads TGCGCCAGCAGCGCAGACTCCGGAGCGGGGGGGAGAATGGATACGCAGTATTTT.

Worth noting for this clonotype: A much larger clone lies one base from this, so it may be a read error. The V call is TRBV2, the J call TRBJ2-3; D not certain. The germline gives CDR1 SNHLY, CDR2 FYNNEI. V lost 4 bases and J 2 bases, leaving 4 bases between the germline ends. The CDR3 spans 12 residues. The CDR3 is CASSVNTDTQYF. The CDR3, as DNA: TGTGCCAGCAGTGTTAACACAGATACGCAGTATTTT. The full variable domain, completed using reference TRBV2 and TRBJ2-3, is EPEVTQTPSHQVTQMGQEVILRCVPISNHLYFYWYRQILGQKVEFLVSFYNNEISEKSEIFDDQFSVERPDGSNFTLKIRSTKLEDSAMYFCASSVNTDTQYFGPGTRLTVL.

This clonotype was seen at least ten times. Written as DNA, the CDR3 is TGTGCCACCACAGGGGGTAACGAGCAGTACTTC. It yields the protein CATTGGNEQYF. This chain joins TRBV5-6 and TRBJ2-7, with 8 nucleotides matching TRBD1. The CDR3 is made up of 11 amino acids. J gave up 5 bases and V 9 bases, and 4 bases lay outside the gene matches. Per germline, CDR1 SGHDT and CDR2 YYEEEE. The whole variable domain, remainder taken from reference TRBV5-6 and TRBJ2-7, is DAGVTQSPTHLIKTRGQQVTLRCSPKSGHDTVSWYQQALGQGPQFIFQYYEEEERQRGNFPDRFSGHQFPNYSSELNVNALLLGDSALYLCATTGGNEQYFGPGTRLTVT.

This chain uses TRBV29-1 with TRBJ1-5; 8 bases are shared with TRBD1. Germline CDR1 is SQVTM and CDR2 is ANQGSEA. The junction had 9 bases not matched to a gene; V was cut back by 6 bases and J by 2 bases. The CDR3 totals 15 residues. DNA of the CDR3: TGCAGCGTGGCAGGACAGGGAGTTGGCAATCAGCCCCAGCATTTT. This translates into CSVAGQGVGNQPQHF.

This clonotype was detected many times. V is TRBV6-5 and J is TRBJ2-1; D call uncertain. The CDR3 has 16 residues. Trimming took 2 bases from V and 2 from J, leaving 13 bases between them. The germline V gene encodes CDR1 MNHEY and CDR2 SVGAGI. CDR3 in amino acids: CASSYGGKGTYNEQFF. CDR3 bases: TGTGCCAGCAGTTACGGTGGAAAAGGCACCTACAATGAGCAGTTCTTC.

This clonotype was seen many times. V is TRBV27 and J is TRBJ1-2; D is undetermined. Germline CDR1 reads MNHEY; CDR2 reads SMNVEV (reference sequence). CDR3 length: 13 amino acids. Trimming left V 6 bases short and J 2 bases short, with 10 bases between. DNA of the CDR3: TGTGCCAGCAGGCGGACGGGAAACTATGGCTACACCTTC. Translation: CASRRTGNYGYTF.

This clonotype was picked up a small number of times. The junction departs from the called germline gene at one end, perhaps through a read error. The chain employs TRBV6-5 and TRBJ1-6; possible D gene TRBD1, 6 bases. The CDR3 sequence is 18 residues long. Germline V gene lookup returns CDR1 MNHEY and CDR2 SVGAGI. In DNA, the CDR3 is TGTGCCAGCAGTTACCCGTATATGGACAGCCTGGGGAATTCACCCCCCCACTTT. Its protein is CASSYPYMDSLGNSPPHF.

For this clonotype: This clone may be a read error of a much larger clone one base away. This rearrangement joins TRBV12-3 or TRBV12-4 to TRBJ2-4; D ambiguous. The CDR3 runs to 15 residues. V lost 2 bases, J lost 8 bases, and 16 bases lay in between. The CDR3 DNA is TGTGCCAGCAGTTTATTTTCCGGAGCTAAGGACATTCAGTACTTC. Translated: CASSLFSGAKDIQYF.

This clonotype appeared many times. The chain links TRBV6-5 to TRBJ2-7; TRBD1 matches at 8 bases. The length of the CDR3 is 13 residues. CDR1 is MNHEY and CDR2 is SVGAGI in the germline V gene. The V segment lost 8 bases and the J segment 4 bases; nucleotides outside the gene matches: 7. CDR3 sequence reads: CASLGRGRYEQYF. The CDR3 nucleotides read TGTGCCAGCTTAGGCAGGGGGCGGTACGAGCAGTACTTC.

Comments on this clonotype: This sequence may be a read error, since a much larger clone differs from it by one base. V gene TRBV7-9 combines with J gene TRBJ2-5, with D possibly being TRBD2 (6 bases). The CDR3 runs 14 residues. V shed 8 bases and J shed 3 bases, with 16 bases lying between them. The germline gives CDR1 SEHNR, CDR2 FQNEAQ (reference sequence). CDR3 sequence (DNA): TGTGCCAGCGGGGTAGCGGAGAGGGAAGAGACCCAGTACTTC. It is translated as CASGVAEREETQYF.

The chain recombines TRBV7-9 with TRBJ2-3; D is ambiguous. The germline CDR1 and CDR2 sequences are SEHNR and FQNEAQ (reference sequence). CDR3 length: 15 amino acids. The ends were cut back, 5 bases at V and 2 bases at J, with 14 bases in the middle. CDR3 in amino acids: CASSPPGRITDTQYF. CDR3 DNA sequence: TGTGCCAGCAGCCCCCCTGGGCGGATCACAGATACGCAGTATTTT.

This clonotype has ten or more counts. The CDR3 region is CASSLEQSFYGYTF. CDR3 sequence (DNA): TGTGCCAGCAGCTTGGAACAGTCATTTTATGGCTACACCTTC. The chain carries TRBV5-6 and TRBJ1-2; D not resolved. The CDR3 runs to 14 residues. Trimming cost V 0 bases and J 5 bases, with 11 bases left between them. CDR1 is SGHDT, CDR2 YYEEEE, per germline.

The table lists this clonotype with a few counts. J is TRBJ2-1 and V is TRBV19, with D possibly being TRBD1 (5 bases). The ends were cut back, 3 bases at V and 7 bases at J, with 19 bases in the middle. The length of the CDR3 is 16 residues. Germline loops: CDR1 LNHDA, CDR2 SQIVND (reference sequence). The DNA for the CDR3 is TGTGCCAGTAGTATCTCCCTGACTGGCGCAGGGAATGAGCAGTTCTTC. Translated: CASSISLTGAGNEQFF.

This clonotype appeared a few times. The chain couples TRBV5-1 to TRBJ1-1; 7 bases are a match to TRBD1. This CDR3 spans 15 amino acids. Germline-derived CDR1 and CDR2 are SGHRS and YFSETQ. Trimming cost V 4 bases and J 1 base; bases outside gene matches: 7. The CDR3 DNA is TGCGCCAGCAGCAGCTTAGGGACAGAGAACACTGAAGCTTTCTTT. This translates into CASSSLGTENTEAFF. The complete variable domain, with remaining parts taken from reference TRBV5-1 and TRBJ1-1, reads KAGVTQTPRYLIKTRGQQVTLSCSPISGHRSVSWYQQTPGQGLQFLFEYFSETQRNKGNFPGRFSGRQFSNSRSEMNVSTLELGDSALYLCASSSLGTENTEAFFGQGTRLTVV.

This clonotype was detected many times. The chain is built from TRBV9 and TRBJ2-7, with 8 bases matching TRBD2. V dropped 0 bases and J dropped 0; count of bases not matched to a gene: 5. This CDR3 comprises 16 residues. Germline CDR1 and CDR2: SGDLS and YYNGEE. CDR3 residues: CASSVAQRGNSYEQYF. The CDR3 nucleotides are TGTGCCAGCAGCGTAGCGCAGCGGGGGAACTCCTACGAGCAGTACTTC.

Comments on this clonotype: Given a much more abundant clone one base away, this may be a read error. The chain uses TRBV27 and TRBJ2-7; D not resolved. The better agreement between TRBJ2-5 and the DNA end casts doubt on the J call. From germline, CDR1 is MNHEY and CDR2 SMNVEV (reference sequence). The CDR3 consists of 16 residues. The CDR3 DNA is TGTGCCAGCAGTTCCGATCCCGAGGAGCAAGAGGAGACCCAGTACTTC. Protein: CASSSDPEEQEETQYF.

With respect to this clonotype: Possible read error: a much larger clone is one base away. The genes are TRBV11-2 and TRBJ2-1; TRBD2 agrees at 8 bases. Germline assignment: CDR1 SGHAT and CDR2 FQNNGV. This CDR3 comprises 12 residues. The CDR3 is CASCLAGPEQFF. The CDR3 DNA reads TGTGCCAGCTGCTTAGCGGGGCCTGAGCAGTTCTTC. The full variable domain, completed using reference TRBV11-2 and TRBJ2-1, is EAGVAQSPRYKIIEKRQSVAFWCNPISGHATLYWYQQILGQGPKLLIQFQNNGVVDDSQLPKDRFSAERLKGVDSTLKIQPAKLEDSAVYLCASCLAGPEQFFGPGTRLTVL.

A few counts support this clonotype. The chain combines TRBV20-1 with TRBJ2-3, with D perhaps TRBD2 (5 bases). From germline, CDR1 is DFQATT and CDR2 SNEGSKA (reference sequence). The V end lost 0 bases, the J end lost 4 bases, and 17 bases lay between the germline ends. This CDR3 region has 16 residues. The CDR3 DNA is TGCAGTGCTAGAGATCTCGTGACAAAGAGGGCAGATACGCAGTATTTT. Amino acids: CSARDLVTKRADTQYF.

The genes are TRBV6-5 and TRBJ2-7; the D gene is possibly TRBD2 (6 bases). From germline, CDR1 is MNHEY and CDR2 SVGAGI. Trimming left V 2 bases short and J 4 bases short, with 9 bases between. The CDR3 runs 13 residues. As DNA, the CDR3 is TGTGCCAGCAGTTACAAGGAGGGTTACGAGCAGTACTTC. This sequence encodes CASSYKEGYEQYF.

The V and J genes are TRBV30 and TRBJ2-2, with D hard to call. Trimming took off 3 bases at V and 3 bases at J, with 11 bases between the two ends. CDR1 GTSNPN and CDR2 SVGIG come from the germline V gene (reference sequence). CDR3 length: 14 amino acids. The CDR3 DNA is TGTGCCTGGAGGGGGTCACCATACACCGGGGAGCTGTTTTTT. It yields the protein CAWRGSPYTGELFF.